This TCR beta chain was documented in a study of blood T cells in healthy people across ages (dated by TCRdb to about 2015). Regarding the research as a whole: In model experiments, roughly one uniquely barcoded TCR beta cDNA molecule per two T cells was captured by template switching. Age-related changes in TCR beta repertoire diversity were measured in the study by deep sequencing normalized with unique cDNA molecular identifiers. Donors were grouped into four age groups: young (average roughly 15 years), middle-aged (39), aged (roughly 67) and long-lived (roughly 80). To avoid experimental bias, donors of different ages were spread randomly across the sequencing lanes. Two additional independent replicas of 1 million unique cDNA reads from the same blood draw were analyzed for two donors (one aged 18 to 30 and one aged 80 or older).

Notes on this clonotype: What this receptor recognizes is not known. The input lacks base qualities; no much larger clone sits a single base away.

Receptors were amplified or captured by 5' RACE. Sequencing was performed on an Illumina HiSeq 2500. A second PCR of roughly 6 to 11 cycles was run with a J-beta primer mix and a sample-barcoded 5' primer. A unique molecular identifier was introduced onto each TCR beta cDNA molecule by a template-switch 5' adaptor carrying 12 random nucleotides. Each sample yielded at least 2.5 million CDR3-containing paired-end reads. The Mint cDNA synthesis kit, primed by a TRBC-specific oligonucleotide, was used to synthesize first-strand cDNA from all RNA. Following uracil-DNA glycosylase treatment, all cDNA underwent a first 18-cycle PCR with the universal primers M1SS and BC2_uni_R. The paper's processing steps were these. Each sample was normalized by randomly selecting 1 million high-quality reads, each carrying a distinct molecular identifier. Instead of being binned into consensus sequences, reads that shared molecular identifiers were thrown out. MiTCR, run with a Q25 quality threshold and the strictest error-elimination algorithm, handled CDR3 identification, clonotype clustering and error correction. A nonparametric unseen species model with Euler transformation was used to estimate a lower bound on total TCR beta diversity. The public reads were run again by TCRdb, first through fastp at Q25 and then through MiXCR, and only productive beta chains were kept. Entries are consolidated by CDR3 protein sequence, retaining the most common genes and DNA. TCRdb's processing, not the authors' own work, is the source of the V and J calls. Recorded for this sample are 1.5 million to 2 million distinct CDR3 sequences; approximately 28% of them occurred a single time. 7.7% of the sample lies in the top ten.

Donors were under 40 systemically healthy Caucasian individuals from Russia aged roughly 6 to 100 years. Around 9.7 milliliters of peripheral blood were collected from each donor into EDTA-treated Vacutainer tubes. Ficoll-Paque density-gradient centrifugation was used to isolate PBMCs, with at least 6.5 million per sample. Total RNA was extracted from PBMCs with Trizol reagent, with at least 5 micrograms obtained per sample. For every donor, flow cytometry on a PBMC aliquot measured the percentage of naive CD45RAhigh/CD27high T cells. Germline trimming amounts to 5 bases on V and 9 bases on J, with 7 as the count of junction bases outside the gene matches. Its CDR3 holds 14 amino acids, cysteine through phenylalanine. Kept here is only the CDR3 DNA, which spans 42 bases and is read in frame from base 1. CDR1 WSHSY and CDR2 SAAADI were looked up in the germline V gene. Findings and caveats that apply to the study as a whole: Estimates of total diversity based on one million sequenced T cells were regarded as lower bounds and as underestimates. The long-lived group showed more naive CD4+ T cells, fewer expanded clones and increased TCR diversity than the aged group, suggesting age selection. The percentage of naive T cells measured by flow cytometry correlated strongly with observed TCR beta diversity. Because profiling used bulk unsorted PBMCs, naive and antigen-experienced compartments could not be compared conclusively. As age increased, observed TCR beta diversity per million T cells dropped in a roughly linear way, and a significant reduction was already evident by age 40. Because donor CMV infection status was unknown, age-related changes in expanded clonotypes were potentially confounded.

The TCR comes from a woman under 40 in good health. The rearranged segments are TRBV10-2 and TRBJ2-7, and TRBD2 aligns with 13 junction nucleotides. The sequenced sample was blood. The nucleotide sequence is given as TGCGCCAGCAGTATGGGGACTAGCGGGATCGGGCAGTACTTC. Translated, it reads CASSMGTSGIGQYF.